The rows below give T cell receptor beta chains drawn from one sample of a study of blood T cells in healthy people across ages. One entry per CDR3 protein results from TCRdb running MiXCR on the 5' RACE reads. The table records around 670,000 distinct CDR3 sequences, approximately 30% of them present only once. The source material was blood. The receptors come from a woman older than 75 in good health. The CDR3 runs from the conserved cysteine through the conserved F or W. The D gene is left open where the match is weak. Clone size, where shown, is once, few, many, or a class for clones that have expanded.

v_gene: TRBV5-5
abundance: -
d_gene: -
j_gene: TRBJ1-1
CDR3nt: TGTGCCAGCAGCTCAGCAGCCCTCCAGGGTGTTGGCACTGAAGCTTTCTTT
CDR3aa: CASSSAALQGVGTEAFF

v_gene: TRBV6-2/TRBV6-3
abundance: many
d_gene: TRBD1
j_gene: TRBJ2-5
CDR3nt: TGTGCCAGCAGTCAGGATTTATCCCGGGACAGGGAAGAGACCCAGTACTTC
CDR3aa: CASSQDLSRDREETQYF

v_gene: TRBV20-1
abundance: few
d_gene: -
j_gene: TRBJ1-2
CDR3nt: TGCAGTGCTAGTATAAGACAACCCACGCGTGACTATGGCTACACCTTC
CDR3aa: CSASIRQPTRDYGYTF

v_gene: TRBV6-2/TRBV6-3
abundance: -
d_gene: TRBD2
j_gene: TRBJ2-3
CDR3nt: TGTGCCAGCAGAAGGAACGAGGGGGTAGCGGGAGCGCGAGATACGCAGTATTTT
CDR3aa: CASRRNEGVAGARDTQYF

v_gene: TRBV7-2
abundance: few
d_gene: -
j_gene: TRBJ1-5
CDR3nt: TGTGCCAGCAGCTTCCGCGCCCAGGATCCCCAGCATTTT
CDR3aa: CASSFRAQDPQHF

v_gene: TRBV28
abundance: many
d_gene: TRBD2
j_gene: TRBJ2-1
CDR3nt: TGTGCCACCCAAGGCACTAGCGGGGCTTCCTACAATGAGCAGTTCTTC
CDR3aa: CATQGTSGASYNEQFF

v_gene: TRBV14
abundance: -
d_gene: -
j_gene: TRBJ1-1
CDR3nt: TGTGCCAGCAGCCAATTCCTGGGGGGGCGGACTGAAGCTTTCTTT
CDR3aa: CASSQFLGGRTEAFF

v_gene: TRBV7-3
abundance: few
d_gene: TRBD2
j_gene: TRBJ2-2
CDR3nt: TGTGCCAGCAGCTTAACGGGACTACCGAACACCGGGGAGCTGTTTTTT
CDR3aa: CASSLTGLPNTGELFF

v_gene: TRBV28
abundance: few
d_gene: -
j_gene: TRBJ2-7
CDR3nt: TGTGCCAGCAGCCTCTCGGGACGTAACAATGAGCAGTACTTC
CDR3aa: CASSLSGRNNEQYF

v_gene: TRBV20-1
abundance: many
d_gene: -
j_gene: TRBJ2-7
CDR3nt: TGCAGTGCTAGAGGTCATGGTTCCTACGAGCAGTACTTC
CDR3aa: CSARGHGSYEQYF

v_gene: TRBV7-9
abundance: few
d_gene: -
j_gene: TRBJ2-5
CDR3nt: TGTGCCACCTCCAGGGCAGGGGAGGTTGGGACCCAGTACTTC
CDR3aa: CATSRAGEVGTQYF

v_gene: TRBV5-1
abundance: many
d_gene: -
j_gene: TRBJ2-2
CDR3nt: TGCGCCAGCAGCTTGGACCCAGGCGGGGAGCTGTTTTTT
CDR3aa: CASSLDPGGELFF

v_gene: TRBV9
abundance: -
d_gene: -
j_gene: TRBJ2-1
CDR3nt: TGTGCCAGCAGCCTAAATTGGGGGAATGAGCAGTTCTTC
CDR3aa: CASSLNWGNEQFF

v_gene: TRBV29-1
abundance: many
d_gene: TRBD1
j_gene: TRBJ1-2
CDR3nt: TGCAGCGTTGAAGCTTACGGACAGGGGACGGTCGGCTACACCTTC
CDR3aa: CSVEAYGQGTVGYTF

v_gene: TRBV7-9
abundance: -
d_gene: -
j_gene: TRBJ2-7
CDR3nt: TGTGCCAGCAGTTGCCCGACGGCGGGTAGTAGCTCCTACAATGAGCAGTACTTC
CDR3aa: CASSCPTAGSSSYNEQYF

v_gene: TRBV3-1
abundance: many
d_gene: TRBD2
j_gene: TRBJ2-1
CDR3nt: TGTGCCAGCAGCCAAGGCCGGGGACTAGCGGGGGGAAACAATGAGCAGTTCTTC
CDR3aa: CASSQGRGLAGGNNEQFF

v_gene: TRBV7-9
abundance: many
d_gene: TRBD1
j_gene: TRBJ2-1
CDR3nt: TGTGCCAGCAGCTTAGGGACAGGCCGCTCCTACAATGAGCAGTTCTTC
CDR3aa: CASSLGTGRSYNEQFF

v_gene: TRBV30
abundance: few
d_gene: -
j_gene: TRBJ2-2
CDR3nt: TGTGCCTGGAGTGACGGTGTATTAAACACCGGGGAGCTGTTTTTT
CDR3aa: CAWSDGVLNTGELFF

v_gene: TRBV20-1
abundance: many
d_gene: TRBD1
j_gene: TRBJ1-2
CDR3nt: TGCAGTGCCAAACCGGGACAGACTAACTATGGCTACACCTTC
CDR3aa: CSAKPGQTNYGYTF

v_gene: TRBV5-1
abundance: few
d_gene: TRBD2
j_gene: TRBJ2-2
CDR3nt: TGCGCCAGCAACCCCGCGGGAGGGACCGGGGAGCTGTTTTTT
CDR3aa: CASNPAGGTGELFF

v_gene: TRBV24-1
abundance: -
d_gene: -
j_gene: TRBJ2-5
CDR3nt: TGTGCCACCGGTGGGGACTTCTATGTGGAGACCCAGTACTTC
CDR3aa: CATGGDFYVETQYF

v_gene: TRBV30
abundance: once
d_gene: -
j_gene: TRBJ2-2
CDR3nt: TGTGCCTGGAGTGTTGACGGGGAGCTGTTTTTT
CDR3aa: CAWSVDGELFF

v_gene: TRBV29-1
abundance: many
d_gene: -
j_gene: TRBJ2-3
CDR3nt: TGCAGCGTTCGGGACTTCACAGATACGCAGTATTTT
CDR3aa: CSVRDFTDTQYF

v_gene: TRBV7-3
abundance: -
d_gene: -
j_gene: TRBJ2-3
CDR3nt: TGTGCCAGCAGCTTAACCCCAGCGGGCTTCGGCCTCACCTTTAGTACAGATACGCAGTATTTT
CDR3aa: CASSLTPAGFGLTFSTDTQYF

v_gene: TRBV5-1
abundance: many
d_gene: -
j_gene: TRBJ2-3
CDR3nt: TGCGCCAGCAGCTCGGACGGCTTCCCCACAGATACGCAGTATTTT
CDR3aa: CASSSDGFPTDTQYF

v_gene: TRBV30
abundance: -
d_gene: -
j_gene: TRBJ1-4
CDR3nt: TGTGCCTGGAGTTGGAGGGGCGAAAAACGGTTTTTT
CDR3aa: CAWSWRGEKRFF

v_gene: TRBV20-1
abundance: -
d_gene: -
j_gene: TRBJ2-7
CDR3nt: TGCAGTGCCTACCATGACAGAGACTACGAGCAGTACTTC
CDR3aa: CSAYHDRDYEQYF

v_gene: TRBV5-6
abundance: -
d_gene: -
j_gene: TRBJ2-7
CDR3nt: TGTGCCAGCAGCCCAGTCAGGGGGGTCCACGAGCAGTACTTC
CDR3aa: CASSPVRGVHEQYF

v_gene: TRBV7-6
abundance: many
d_gene: -
j_gene: TRBJ1-1
CDR3nt: TGTGCCAGCAGCTTAGATTGGAGGGGGAGGGTGAACACTGAAGCTTTCTTT
CDR3aa: CASSLDWRGRVNTEAFF

v_gene: TRBV5-1
abundance: many
d_gene: -
j_gene: TRBJ2-5
CDR3nt: TGCGCCAGCAGCTTGGAGGTGACAGGAGCAGAGACCCAGTACTTC
CDR3aa: CASSLEVTGAETQYF

v_gene: TRBV2
abundance: -
d_gene: TRBD2
j_gene: TRBJ2-1
CDR3nt: TGTGCCAGCAGGGCCAGGACTAGCGCGGGTGAGCAGTTCTTC
CDR3aa: CASRARTSAGEQFF

v_gene: TRBV20-1
abundance: -
d_gene: -
j_gene: TRBJ2-7
CDR3nt: TGCAGTGGGAGGTTTTCGTACTTC
CDR3aa: CSGRFSYF

v_gene: TRBV2
abundance: many
d_gene: -
j_gene: TRBJ2-3
CDR3nt: TGTGCCAGCAGTCATGACGGCGGCGATACGCAGTATTTT
CDR3aa: CASSHDGGDTQYF

v_gene: TRBV5-4
abundance: -
d_gene: -
j_gene: TRBJ2-4
CDR3nt: TGTGCCAGCAGCTCGACCGGGGTAGCCAAAAACATTCAGTACTTC
CDR3aa: CASSSTGVAKNIQYF

v_gene: TRBV3-1
abundance: -
d_gene: TRBD1
j_gene: TRBJ1-4
CDR3nt: TGTGCCAGCAGCCTAAATTCAGGGGGACAGGAAAAACTGTTTTTT
CDR3aa: CASSLNSGGQEKLFF

v_gene: TRBV29-1
abundance: many
d_gene: TRBD1
j_gene: TRBJ1-2
CDR3nt: TGCAGCGTAGAACGGTGGGACAGGGGGAACTATGGCTACACCTTC
CDR3aa: CSVERWDRGNYGYTF

v_gene: TRBV6-5
abundance: many
d_gene: TRBD2
j_gene: TRBJ2-7
CDR3nt: TGTGCCAGCAGGGACGGGGGGGCCCCATCCTACGAGCAGTACTTC
CDR3aa: CASRDGGAPSYEQYF

v_gene: TRBV20-1
abundance: -
d_gene: TRBD1
j_gene: TRBJ2-7
CDR3nt: TGCAGTGCTATACCCGGGACAGGGACAGTTGGCGAGCAGTACTTC
CDR3aa: CSAIPGTGTVGEQYF

v_gene: TRBV3-1
abundance: few
d_gene: -
j_gene: TRBJ1-3
CDR3nt: TGTGCCAGCAGCCAACCCCTGGACAGCTCTGGAAACACCATATATTTT
CDR3aa: CASSQPLDSSGNTIYF

v_gene: TRBV5-1
abundance: many
d_gene: TRBD1
j_gene: TRBJ2-7
CDR3nt: TGCGCCAGCAGCCTCCAGGGGGTTTTTGACGAGCAGTACTTC
CDR3aa: CASSLQGVFDEQYF

v_gene: TRBV20-1
abundance: -
d_gene: -
j_gene: TRBJ1-1
CDR3nt: TGCAGTGCTAGAGATGCGGGATTTGAAGCTTTCTTT
CDR3aa: CSARDAGFEAFF

v_gene: TRBV20-1
abundance: -
d_gene: -
j_gene: TRBJ1-1
CDR3nt: TGCAGTGCTAGTCAACCCAGGCCGGGTTACACTGAAGCTTTCTTT
CDR3aa: CSASQPRPGYTEAFF

v_gene: TRBV10-3
abundance: many
d_gene: -
j_gene: TRBJ1-2
CDR3nt: TGTGCCATCCATCGATCGGGGGCCGATGGCTACACCTTC
CDR3aa: CAIHRSGADGYTF

v_gene: TRBV11-2
abundance: -
d_gene: -
j_gene: TRBJ2-1
CDR3nt: TGTGCCAGCAGCCCTCAGGACGGATTTTTCAATGAGCAGTTCTTC
CDR3aa: CASSPQDGFFNEQFF

v_gene: TRBV4-2
abundance: -
d_gene: -
j_gene: TRBJ2-6
CDR3nt: TGTGCCAGCAGCCAAGATAGGGGGGGTACAGGGGCCAACGTCCTGACTTTC
CDR3aa: CASSQDRGGTGANVLTF

v_gene: TRBV7-9
abundance: -
d_gene: TRBD2
j_gene: TRBJ2-3
CDR3nt: TGTGCCAGCAGCGGCCGGACTAGCGGGGTGGATACGCAGTATTTT
CDR3aa: CASSGRTSGVDTQYF

v_gene: TRBV20-1
abundance: -
d_gene: -
j_gene: TRBJ1-4
CDR3nt: TGCAGTGCTAGAGATTCGAGGGGAGGTAATGAAAAACTGTTTTTT
CDR3aa: CSARDSRGGNEKLFF

v_gene: TRBV7-9
abundance: many
d_gene: -
j_gene: TRBJ1-2
CDR3nt: TGTGCCAGCAGCTACCGGGATGGAGACTACACCTTC
CDR3aa: CASSYRDGDYTF

v_gene: TRBV18
abundance: many
d_gene: -
j_gene: TRBJ2-7
CDR3nt: TGTGCCAGCTCACCACCGAAGGGCTACGAGCAGTACTTC
CDR3aa: CASSPPKGYEQYF

v_gene: TRBV20-1
abundance: many
d_gene: -
j_gene: TRBJ2-1
CDR3nt: TGCAGTGCTAGTCGGCAGGGCGGGCAGTTCTTC
CDR3aa: CSASRQGGQFF

v_gene: TRBV20-1
abundance: many
d_gene: -
j_gene: TRBJ1-2
CDR3nt: TGCAGTGCTAGAGGGGCGGCAGAGCGGGGCTACACCTTC
CDR3aa: CSARGAAERGYTF